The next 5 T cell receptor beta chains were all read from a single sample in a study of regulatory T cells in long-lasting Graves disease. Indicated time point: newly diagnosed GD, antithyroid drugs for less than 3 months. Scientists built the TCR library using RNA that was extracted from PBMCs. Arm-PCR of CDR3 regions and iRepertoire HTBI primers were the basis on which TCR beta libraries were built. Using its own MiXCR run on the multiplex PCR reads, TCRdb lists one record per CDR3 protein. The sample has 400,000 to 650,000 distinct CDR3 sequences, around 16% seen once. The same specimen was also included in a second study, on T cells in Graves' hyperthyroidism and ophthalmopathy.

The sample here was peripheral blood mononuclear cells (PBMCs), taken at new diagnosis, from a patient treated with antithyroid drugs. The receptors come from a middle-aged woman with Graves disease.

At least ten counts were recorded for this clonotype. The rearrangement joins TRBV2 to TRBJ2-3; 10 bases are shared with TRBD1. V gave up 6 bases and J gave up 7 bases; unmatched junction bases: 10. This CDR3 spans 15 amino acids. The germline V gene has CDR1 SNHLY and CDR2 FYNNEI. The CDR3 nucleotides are TGTGCCAGCAGCCCGTTGACAGGGGGCTTCAATACGCAGTATTTT. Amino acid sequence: CASSPLTGGFNTQYF.

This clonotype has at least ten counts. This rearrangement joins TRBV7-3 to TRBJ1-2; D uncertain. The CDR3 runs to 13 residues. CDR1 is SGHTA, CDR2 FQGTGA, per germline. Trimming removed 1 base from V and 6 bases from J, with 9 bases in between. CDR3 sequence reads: CASSLKSGDGYTF. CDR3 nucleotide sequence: TGTGCCAGCAGCTTAAAGAGCGGGGATGGCTACACCTTC.

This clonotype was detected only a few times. In DNA, the CDR3 is TGTGCCAGCAGCCCATCCGACCCGCGGGATACGCAGTATTTT. Protein product: CASSPSDPRDTQYF. The chain carries TRBV5-4 and TRBJ2-3; D gene ambiguous. Trimming shortened V by 4 bases and J by 6 bases, and 15 bases separated the two germline ends. The germline V gene encodes CDR1 SGHNT and CDR2 YYREEE (reference sequence). The CDR3 runs to 14 residues.

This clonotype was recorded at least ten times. The CDR3 loop is CASSTRTGGDQPQHF. CDR3 DNA sequence: TGTGCCAGCAGCACACGGACAGGGGGCGATCAGCCCCAGCATTTT. The V gene is TRBV7-2, the J gene TRBJ1-5, with 11 positions matching TRBD1. J gave up 5 bases and V 5 bases, and 5 bases lay outside the gene matches. Germline V gene sequence: CDR1 SGHTA, CDR2 FQGNSA. CDR3 length: 15 amino acids.

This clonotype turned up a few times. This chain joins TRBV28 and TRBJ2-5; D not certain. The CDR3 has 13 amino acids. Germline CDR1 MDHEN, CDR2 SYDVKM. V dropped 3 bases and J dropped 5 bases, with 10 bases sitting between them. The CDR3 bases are TGTGCCAGCAGTTTTACAGCCAGGGAGACCCAGTACTTC. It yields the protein CASSFTARETQYF.